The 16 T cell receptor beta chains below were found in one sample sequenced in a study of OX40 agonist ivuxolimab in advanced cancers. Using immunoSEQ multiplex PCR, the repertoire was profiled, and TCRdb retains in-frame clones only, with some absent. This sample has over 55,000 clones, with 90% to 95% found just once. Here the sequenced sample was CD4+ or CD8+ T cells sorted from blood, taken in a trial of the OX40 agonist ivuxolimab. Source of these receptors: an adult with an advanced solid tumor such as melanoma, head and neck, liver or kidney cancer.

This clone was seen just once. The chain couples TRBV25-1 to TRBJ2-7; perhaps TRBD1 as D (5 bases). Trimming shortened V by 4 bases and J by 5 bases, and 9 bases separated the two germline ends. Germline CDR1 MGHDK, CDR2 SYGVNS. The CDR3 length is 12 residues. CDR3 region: CASSGRAHEQYF. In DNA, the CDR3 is TGTGCCAGCAGTGGCAGGGCACACGAGCAGTACTTC.

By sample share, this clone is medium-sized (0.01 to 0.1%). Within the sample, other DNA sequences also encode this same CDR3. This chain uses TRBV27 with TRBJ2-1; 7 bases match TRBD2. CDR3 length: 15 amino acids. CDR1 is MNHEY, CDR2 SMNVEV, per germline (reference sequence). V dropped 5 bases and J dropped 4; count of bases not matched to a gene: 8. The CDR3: CASSPGTGGYNEQFF. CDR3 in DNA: TGTGCCAGCAGTCCCGGTACGGGGGGTTACAATGAGCAGTTCTTC.

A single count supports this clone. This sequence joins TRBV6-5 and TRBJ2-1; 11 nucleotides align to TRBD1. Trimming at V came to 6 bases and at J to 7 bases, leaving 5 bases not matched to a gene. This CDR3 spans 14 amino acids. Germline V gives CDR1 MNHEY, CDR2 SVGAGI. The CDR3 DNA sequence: TGTGCCAGCAGGGACAGGGGGCAGTTGAATGAGCAGTTCTTC. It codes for CASRDRGQLNEQFF.

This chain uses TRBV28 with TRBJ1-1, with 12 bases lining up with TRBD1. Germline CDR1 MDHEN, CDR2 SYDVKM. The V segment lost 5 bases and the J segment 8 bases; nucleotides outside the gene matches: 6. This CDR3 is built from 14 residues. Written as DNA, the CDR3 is TGTGCCAGCAGTCTTACCGGGACAGGGGGCGAAGCTTTCTTT. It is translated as CASSLTGTGGEAFF.

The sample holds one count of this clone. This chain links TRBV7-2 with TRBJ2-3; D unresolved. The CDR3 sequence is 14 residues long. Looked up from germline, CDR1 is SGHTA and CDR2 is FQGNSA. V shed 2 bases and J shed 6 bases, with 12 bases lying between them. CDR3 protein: CASSLNPRQDTQYF. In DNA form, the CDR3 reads TGTGCCAGCAGCTTAAACCCCCGCCAGGATACGCAGTATTTT.

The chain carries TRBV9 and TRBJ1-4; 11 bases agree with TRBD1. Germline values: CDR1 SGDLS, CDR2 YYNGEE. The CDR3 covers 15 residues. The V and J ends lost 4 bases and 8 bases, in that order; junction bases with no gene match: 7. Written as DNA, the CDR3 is TGTGCCAGCAGCCCCGGGACAGGGGGTCAGGAAAAACTGTTTTTT. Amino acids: CASSPGTGGQEKLFF.

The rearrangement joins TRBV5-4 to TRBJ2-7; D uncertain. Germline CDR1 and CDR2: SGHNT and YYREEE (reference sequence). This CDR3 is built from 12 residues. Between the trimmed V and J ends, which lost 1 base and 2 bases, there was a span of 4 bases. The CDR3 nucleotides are TGTGCCAGCAGCTTGAACGCCTACGAGCAGTACTTC. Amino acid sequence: CASSLNAYEQYF.

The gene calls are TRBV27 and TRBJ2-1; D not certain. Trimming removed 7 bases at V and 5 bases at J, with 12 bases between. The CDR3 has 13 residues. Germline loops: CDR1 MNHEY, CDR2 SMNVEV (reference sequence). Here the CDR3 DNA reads TGTGCCAGCACCCTCGGCCTCCACAATGAGCAGTTCTTC. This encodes CASTLGLHNEQFF.

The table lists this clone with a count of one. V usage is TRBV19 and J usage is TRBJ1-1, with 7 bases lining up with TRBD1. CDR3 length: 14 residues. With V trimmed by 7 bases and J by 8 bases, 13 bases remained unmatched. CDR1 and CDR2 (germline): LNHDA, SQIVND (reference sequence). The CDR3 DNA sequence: TGTGCCAGTACCCTGGGGGGACAGTTCTCCGAAGCTTTCTTT. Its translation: CASTLGGQFSEAFF.

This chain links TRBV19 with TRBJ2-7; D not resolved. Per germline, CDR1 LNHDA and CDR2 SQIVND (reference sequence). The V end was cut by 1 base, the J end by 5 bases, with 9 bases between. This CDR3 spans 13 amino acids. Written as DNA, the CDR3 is TGTGCCAGTAGTATAGGGGTTGTGGACGAGCAGTACTTC. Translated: CASSIGVVDEQYF. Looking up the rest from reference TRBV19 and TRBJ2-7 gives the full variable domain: DGGITQSPKYLFRKEGQNVTLSCEQNLNHDAMYWYRQDPGQGLRLIYYSQIVNDFQKGDIAEGYSVSREKKESFPLTVTSAQKNPTAFYLCASSIGVVDEQYFGPGTRLTVT.

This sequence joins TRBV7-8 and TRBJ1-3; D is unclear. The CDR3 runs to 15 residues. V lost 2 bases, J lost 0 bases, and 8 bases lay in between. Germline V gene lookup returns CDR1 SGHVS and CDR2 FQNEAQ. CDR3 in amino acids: CASSLWESSGNTIYF. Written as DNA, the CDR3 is TGTGCCAGCAGCTTATGGGAGAGCTCTGGAAACACCATATATTTT.

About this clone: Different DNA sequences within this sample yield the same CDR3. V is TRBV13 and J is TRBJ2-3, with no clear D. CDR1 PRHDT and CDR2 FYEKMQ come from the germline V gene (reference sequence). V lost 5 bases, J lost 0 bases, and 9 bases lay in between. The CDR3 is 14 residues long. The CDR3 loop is CASSPPGSTDTQYF. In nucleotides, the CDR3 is TGTGCCAGCAGCCCCCCGGGCAGCACAGATACGCAGTATTTT.

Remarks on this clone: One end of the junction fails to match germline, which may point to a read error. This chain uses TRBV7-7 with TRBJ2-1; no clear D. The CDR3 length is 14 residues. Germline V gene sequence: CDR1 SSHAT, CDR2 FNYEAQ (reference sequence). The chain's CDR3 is CASSTGSDYNEQFF. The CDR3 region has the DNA TGTGCTAGCAGCACCGGGTCAGACTACAATGAGCAGTTCTTC.

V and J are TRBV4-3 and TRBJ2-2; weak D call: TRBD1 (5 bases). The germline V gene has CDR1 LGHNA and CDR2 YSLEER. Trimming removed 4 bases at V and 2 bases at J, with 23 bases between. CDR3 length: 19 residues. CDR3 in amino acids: CASSPFSRLGRGNTGELFF. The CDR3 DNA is TGCGCCAGCAGCCCCTTTAGTCGATTGGGGCGCGGTAACACCGGGGAGCTGTTTTTT.

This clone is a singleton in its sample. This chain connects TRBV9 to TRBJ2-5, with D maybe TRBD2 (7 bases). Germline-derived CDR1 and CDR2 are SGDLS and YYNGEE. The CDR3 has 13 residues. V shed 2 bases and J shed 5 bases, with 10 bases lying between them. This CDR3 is CASSVRGPETQYF. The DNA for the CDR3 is TGTGCCAGCAGCGTGCGGGGGCCGGAGACCCAGTACTTC.

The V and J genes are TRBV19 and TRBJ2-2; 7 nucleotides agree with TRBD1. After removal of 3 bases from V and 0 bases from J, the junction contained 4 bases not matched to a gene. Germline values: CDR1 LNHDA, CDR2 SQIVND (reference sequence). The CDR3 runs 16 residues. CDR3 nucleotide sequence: TGTGCCAGTAGTATGGTTGGGACAGCGAACACCGGGGAGCTGTTTTTT. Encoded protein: CASSMVGTANTGELFF.